A single sample gave rise to the 13 T cell receptor beta chains below, sequenced in a study of cytomegalovirus exposure and HLA in healthy donors. The table came from immunoSEQ multiplex PCR; TCRdb's copy has only in-frame clones and leaves some out. In the table there are 120,000 to 150,000 clones, 85% to 90% of which are singletons. The specimen was PBMCs. The receptor source for this set is a man aged 18 to 35 in good health and CMV-seronegative.

The J gene is TRBJ2-3, the V gene TRBV4-3; 7 nucleotides agree with TRBD2. CDR1 LGHNA and CDR2 YSLEER come from the germline V gene. This CDR3 comprises 18 residues. J lost 0 bases, V lost 1 base, and 10 bases had no gene match. Written as DNA, the CDR3 is TGCGCCAGCAGCCAAGTCGGGTGGGGAGCGGGAAGCACAGATACGCAGTATTTT. This encodes CASSQVGWGAGSTDTQYF.

The chain joins TRBV7-9 to TRBJ2-5; D is unresolved. The CDR3 loop spans 14 amino acids. Trimming removed 1 base from V and 1 base from J, with 7 bases in between. Germline CDR1 and CDR2: SEHNR and FQNEAQ (reference sequence). CDR3 coding DNA: TGTGCCAGCAGCTTAGTCCCAGGCCAAGAGACCCAGTACTTC. Its protein is CASSLVPGQETQYF.

V usage is TRBV6-1 and J usage is TRBJ2-5; D is unresolved. CDR1 and CDR2 from the germline V gene are MNHNS and SASEGT. The CDR3 consists of 13 residues. Trimming shortened V by 4 bases and J by 1 base, and 7 bases separated the two germline ends. The CDR3 is CASSGTRQETQYF. The DNA for the CDR3 is TGTGCCAGCAGTGGCACGCGCCAAGAGACCCAGTACTTC.

This sequence joins TRBV5-1 and TRBJ2-7, with D maybe TRBD2 (5 bases). CDR1 is SGHRS, CDR2 YFSETQ, per germline. Trimming shortened V by 7 bases and J by 0 bases, and 8 bases separated the two germline ends. The CDR3 extends over 12 amino acids. Here the CDR3 DNA reads TGCGCCAGCGGCACTAGCTCCTACGAGCAGTACTTC. Residues: CASGTSSYEQYF.

This chain connects TRBV5-4 to TRBJ2-5; 16 bases align to TRBD2. The CDR3 sequence is 18 residues long. The V gene's germline CDR1 is SGHNT and CDR2 YYREEE (reference sequence). The V gene end was trimmed by 3 bases and the J gene end by 4 bases; junction bases not matched to a gene: 9. The CDR3 DNA reads as TGTGCCAGCAGCTCGGGACTAGCGGGGGGGCAGATATCAGAGACCCAGTACTTC. Protein sequence: CASSSGLAGGQISETQYF.

J is TRBJ1-3 and V is TRBV2; D might be TRBD1 (5 bases). Germline-derived CDR1 and CDR2 are SNHLY and FYNNEI. The length of the CDR3 is 16 residues. V lost 7 bases and J 0 bases, leaving 16 bases between the germline ends. This CDR3 reads CASKSADSYSGNTIYF. The CDR3 DNA is TGTGCCAGCAAAAGCGCCGACAGTTACTCTGGAAACACCATATATTTT.

The V gene is TRBV27, the J gene TRBJ1-3; possible D gene TRBD1, 6 bases. Trimming pared 5 bases from V and 4 bases from J, leaving 9 bases between. This CDR3 region has 13 residues. The germline CDR1 and CDR2 sequences are MNHEY and SMNVEV (reference sequence). CDR3 in amino acids: CASSLDRGNTIYF. In DNA, the CDR3 is TGTGCCAGCAGTCTTGACAGGGGAAACACCATATATTTT.

To note about this clone: Other DNA sequences of this sample code for an identical CDR3. This rearrangement joins TRBV5-4 to TRBJ2-3; 12 bases map to TRBD2. Germline V gene sequence: CDR1 SGHNT, CDR2 YYREEE (reference sequence). J was trimmed by 2 bases and V by 3 bases; bases with no gene match: 4. This CDR3 is built from 16 residues. The CDR3 coding sequence is TGTGCCAGCAGCTCGGGACTAGCGGGCATCACAGATACGCAGTATTTT. This encodes CASSSGLAGITDTQYF.

V gene TRBV9 combines with J gene TRBJ1-1; tentatively, D is TRBD1 (5 bases). V lost 0 bases and J 5 bases, leaving 17 bases between the germline ends. CDR1 and CDR2 from the germline V gene are SGDLS and YYNGEE. The length of the CDR3 is 16 residues. CDR3 amino acids: CASSVGPGYIGTEAFF. The CDR3 nucleotides are TGTGCCAGCAGCGTAGGTCCAGGGTATATCGGTACTGAAGCTTTCTTT.

The rearrangement uses TRBV27 and TRBJ2-6, with D possibly matching TRBD1 (5 bases). With 8 bases removed from V and 4 bases from J, the gap between germline ends came to 12 bases. This CDR3 region has 14 residues. The germline CDR1 and CDR2 sequences are MNHEY and SMNVEV (reference sequence). CDR3 in amino acids: CASAPGPGANVLTF. For the CDR3, the DNA is TGTGCCAGCGCTCCAGGGCCCGGGGCCAACGTCCTGACTTTC.

V is TRBV19 and J is TRBJ2-1; 7 nucleotides line up with TRBD1. V lost 5 bases to trimming and J lost 7 bases; unmatched junction nucleotides: 14. The CDR3 sequence is 16 residues long. Germline values: CDR1 LNHDA, CDR2 SQIVND (reference sequence). The CDR3 nucleotides are TGTGCCAGTAGTCCCAGGACAGGAAGCGGAGTGAATGAGCAGTTCTTC. Its protein is CASSPRTGSGVNEQFF.

This sequence joins TRBV13 and TRBJ2-3, with D maybe TRBD1 (6 bases). Trimming shortened V by 4 bases and J by 2 bases, and 13 bases separated the two germline ends. This CDR3 is built from 15 residues. Germline V lookup: CDR1 PRHDT, CDR2 FYEKMQ (reference sequence). CDR3 bases: TGTGCCAGCAGCTACCGGGACATTGACACAGATACGCAGTATTTT. Protein product: CASSYRDIDTDTQYF.

The rearrangement links TRBV25-1 to TRBJ2-1; maybe TRBD2 (6 bases). Germline CDR1 and CDR2: MGHDK and SYGVNS. Deletions cut 1 base from V and 1 base from J, with 17 bases between. The CDR3 runs 18 residues. Written as DNA, the CDR3 is TGTGCCAGCAGTGAATTATCAGAGGGCGGACTATCCTACAATGAGCAGTTCTTC. This sequence encodes CASSELSEGGLSYNEQFF.